This T cell receptor (beta chain) was sequenced in a study of identical twins. Study-wide points: Those out-of-frame alpha sequences shared by twins showed an excess of low generation probability. Monozygotic twin pairs showed more out-of-frame TCR alpha sharing than models estimated.

The CDR3 spans 13 residues. Germline V gives CDR1 WSHSY, CDR2 SAAADI. V was cut by 5 bases and J by 3 bases, with 11 bases left in between. This clonotype came up a few times. The antigen remains unidentified. Template switching supplied a universal primer site; unique molecular identifiers were carried on the cDNA. Via MiXCR, TCRdb re-called the 5' RACE reads, giving one row per CDR3 protein. The sample lists some 630,000 distinct CDR3 sequences, under 8.5% occurring once. The same sample was also studied in work on yellow fever vaccine responses in identical twins. As that report states: Twin vaccine T cell responses reportedly seemed partly convergent, partly personalized.

Sequenced input: PBMCs. The TCR originated in a woman under 30 in good health. This chain connects TRBV10-2 to TRBJ2-7; maybe TRBD1 (5 bases). The CDR3 loop is CASSTDKRYEQYV. The CDR3 DNA sequence: TGCGCCAGCAGTACGGACAAACGCTACGAGCAGTACGTC.